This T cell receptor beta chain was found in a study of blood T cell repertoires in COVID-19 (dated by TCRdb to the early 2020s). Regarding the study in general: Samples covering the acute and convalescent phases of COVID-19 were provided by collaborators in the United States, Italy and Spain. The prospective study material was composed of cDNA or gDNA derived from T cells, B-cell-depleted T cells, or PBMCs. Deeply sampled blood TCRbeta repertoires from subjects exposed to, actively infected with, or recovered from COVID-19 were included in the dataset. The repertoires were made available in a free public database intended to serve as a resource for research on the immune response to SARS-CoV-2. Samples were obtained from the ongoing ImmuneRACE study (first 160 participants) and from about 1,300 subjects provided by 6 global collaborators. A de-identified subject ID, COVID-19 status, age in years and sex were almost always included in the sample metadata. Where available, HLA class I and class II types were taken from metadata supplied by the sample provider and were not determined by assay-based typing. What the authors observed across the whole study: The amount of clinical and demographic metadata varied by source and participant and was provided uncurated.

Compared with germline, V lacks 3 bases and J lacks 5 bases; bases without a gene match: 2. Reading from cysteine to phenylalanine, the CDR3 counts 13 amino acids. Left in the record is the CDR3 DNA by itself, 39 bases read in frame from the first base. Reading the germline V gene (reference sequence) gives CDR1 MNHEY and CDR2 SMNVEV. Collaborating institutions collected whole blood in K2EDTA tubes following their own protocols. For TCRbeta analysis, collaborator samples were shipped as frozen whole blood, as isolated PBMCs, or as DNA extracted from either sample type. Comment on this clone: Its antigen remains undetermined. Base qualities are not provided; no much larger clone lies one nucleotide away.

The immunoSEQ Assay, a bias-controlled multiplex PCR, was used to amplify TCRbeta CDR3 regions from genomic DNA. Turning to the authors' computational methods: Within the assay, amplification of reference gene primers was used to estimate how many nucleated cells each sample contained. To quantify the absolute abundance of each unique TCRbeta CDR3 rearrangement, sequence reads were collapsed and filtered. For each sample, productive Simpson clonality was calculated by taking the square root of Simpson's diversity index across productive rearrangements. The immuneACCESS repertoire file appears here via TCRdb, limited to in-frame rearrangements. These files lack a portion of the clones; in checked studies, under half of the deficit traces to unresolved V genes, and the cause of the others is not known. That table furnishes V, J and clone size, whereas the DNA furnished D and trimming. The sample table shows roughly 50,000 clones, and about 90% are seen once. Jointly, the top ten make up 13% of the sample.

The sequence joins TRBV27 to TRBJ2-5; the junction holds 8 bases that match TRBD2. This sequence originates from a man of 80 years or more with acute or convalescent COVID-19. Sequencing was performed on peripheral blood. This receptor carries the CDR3 CASSFPSGETQYF. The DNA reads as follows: TGTGCCAGCAGTTTTCCTAGCGGGGAGACCCAGTACTTC.